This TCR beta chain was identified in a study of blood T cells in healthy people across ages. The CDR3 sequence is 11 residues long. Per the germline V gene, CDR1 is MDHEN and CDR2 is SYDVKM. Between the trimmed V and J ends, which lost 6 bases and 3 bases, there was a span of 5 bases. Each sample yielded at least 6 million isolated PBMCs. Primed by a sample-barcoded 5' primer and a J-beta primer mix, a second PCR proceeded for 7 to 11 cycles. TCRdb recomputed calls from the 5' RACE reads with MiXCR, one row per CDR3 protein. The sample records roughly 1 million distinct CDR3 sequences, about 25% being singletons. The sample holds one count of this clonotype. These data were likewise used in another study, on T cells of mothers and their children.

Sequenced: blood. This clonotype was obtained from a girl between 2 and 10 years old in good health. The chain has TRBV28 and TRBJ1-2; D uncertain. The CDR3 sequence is CASRSHYGYTF. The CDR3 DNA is TGTGCCAGCAGGTCACACTATGGCTACACCTTC.